The present TCR beta chain was sequenced within a study of T cells in Graves' hyperthyroidism and ophthalmopathy (dated by TCRdb to the late 2010s). Background on the whole study: Peripheral blood was sampled at the time of initial diagnosis, prior to any treatment. To identify distinguishing TCR V-J signatures, a discovery cohort of about 95 patients was used, comprising 43 with Graves' ophthalmopathy and around 60 with stable Graves' hyperthyroidism. Prospective prediction of ophthalmopathy was tested in an independent validation cohort consisting of 18 to 20 hyperthyroidism patients and approximately 16 patients who later progressed to ophthalmopathy. The 90 or so discovery patients were randomly split 7:3 into training and test sets. Thyroid tissue and blood T-cell repertoires from more than 5 Graves' hyperthyroidism patients were also compared in the study. Once sampling was done, hyperthyroidism patients were given methimazole at a starting dose of 30 mg daily, whereas ophthalmopathy patients were given high-dose intravenous methylprednisolone. According to the paper, TCR Vbeta CDR3 sequencing was carried out on about 140 peripheral blood samples, which came from 40 to 45 ophthalmopathy, approximately 78 hyperthyroidism and roughly 17 progressor patients.

Stable Graves' hyperthyroidism was defined as no progression to ophthalmopathy during 18 months of follow-up. Hyperthyroidism patients were newly diagnosed, with disease duration under 2 months, and aged 18 to 65 years. Any patient with an uncontrolled infection, another autoimmune disease, pregnancy or lactation was excluded. Clinical symptoms, serum thyroxine and TRAb, thyroid ultrasound, and orbital computed tomography formed the basis for the diagnoses. PBMCs were isolated from about 10 ml of fresh peripheral blood by Ficoll-Paque density gradient centrifugation. Trizol reagent was used to extract total RNA, and RNA quality was then checked on an Agilent 2100 Bioanalyzer. Amplification of TCR beta CDR3 regions was carried out from RNA transcripts. The TCR CDR3 was subjected to a first round of RT-PCR using the HTBI primer set and the Qiagen OneStep RT-PCR kit. Libraries were constructed in a second round of multiplex PCR, after which size selection and purification were carried out. Paired-end sequencing of the libraries was performed with 100 bp reads on an Illumina HiSeq2000. From the authors' description of their analysis: SOAPnuke was used to process the raw data, with reads discarded if the reads contained adapters or uncalled bases, had a mean Phred below 15, or lacked an exact constant-primer or identifier match. COPE v1.2.5 was used to merge high-quality paired reads, and clonotypes were defined as unique nucleotide sequences. MiTCR v1.1 was used to align the clonotypes against IMGT TRBV, TRBD and TRBJ reference segments. Analysis was restricted to V-J combinations with a frequency above 0.0001, which covered 98% to 99.2% of repertoires. A TCS score was defined as the ratio between F50 (clonal expansion) and ExV (chaos), using BLOSUM62-based TCRdist between CDR3 peptides within each V-J. Welch's t-statistics and random forest reduced 514 V-J features to 13, which were used in a naive Bayes classifier (R e1071). TCRdb ran its own pipeline on the public reads, namely fastp trimming at Q25 and MiXCR clone calling, and kept in-frame beta chains. Under each unique CDR3 protein, matching rows form one entry showing the most common genes and DNA. In this record, the V and J calls reflect TCRdb's handling and not the investigators' own analysis. In all, the sample holds around 560,000 distinct CDR3 sequences, and over 15% of those were seen once. The top ten clones comprise 15% to 20% of the sample.

Results the study describes overall, beyond this receptor: In validation, progression to ophthalmopathy was predicted by the model with almost 71% sensitivity and 72% to 85% specificity, a median of about 6.4 months before onset. Sample size was not statistically predetermined, and investigators were not blinded to group allocation. A model built on a 13 V-J signature distinguished ophthalmopathy from stable hyperthyroidism, reaching roughly 88% sensitivity and around 82% specificity in cross-validation and 80%/75% in testing. Blood samples also contained most of the expanded thyroid clonotypes (frequency above 0.001), which suggests that blood repertoires may reflect thyroid immune responses.

Looking up the germline V gene yields CDR1 SQVTM and CDR2 ANQGSEA. At the junction V is shortened by 5 bases and J by 0 bases, with 1 base in between. The CDR3 measures 10 amino acids from cysteine to phenylalanine. Just the 30-base CDR3 DNA is kept, in frame starting at base 1. This clonotype was counted many times. Its antigen is currently not known. No base quality values were provided; no much bigger clone lies one nucleotide off. Recombination joined TRBV29-1 with TRBJ1-1, with the D gene uncertain. The source is a young woman with Graves' hyperthyroidism. The specimen was blood. This receptor carries the CDR3 CSVMNTEAFF. The nucleotide sequence reads TGCAGCGTTATGAACACTGAAGCTTTCTTT.